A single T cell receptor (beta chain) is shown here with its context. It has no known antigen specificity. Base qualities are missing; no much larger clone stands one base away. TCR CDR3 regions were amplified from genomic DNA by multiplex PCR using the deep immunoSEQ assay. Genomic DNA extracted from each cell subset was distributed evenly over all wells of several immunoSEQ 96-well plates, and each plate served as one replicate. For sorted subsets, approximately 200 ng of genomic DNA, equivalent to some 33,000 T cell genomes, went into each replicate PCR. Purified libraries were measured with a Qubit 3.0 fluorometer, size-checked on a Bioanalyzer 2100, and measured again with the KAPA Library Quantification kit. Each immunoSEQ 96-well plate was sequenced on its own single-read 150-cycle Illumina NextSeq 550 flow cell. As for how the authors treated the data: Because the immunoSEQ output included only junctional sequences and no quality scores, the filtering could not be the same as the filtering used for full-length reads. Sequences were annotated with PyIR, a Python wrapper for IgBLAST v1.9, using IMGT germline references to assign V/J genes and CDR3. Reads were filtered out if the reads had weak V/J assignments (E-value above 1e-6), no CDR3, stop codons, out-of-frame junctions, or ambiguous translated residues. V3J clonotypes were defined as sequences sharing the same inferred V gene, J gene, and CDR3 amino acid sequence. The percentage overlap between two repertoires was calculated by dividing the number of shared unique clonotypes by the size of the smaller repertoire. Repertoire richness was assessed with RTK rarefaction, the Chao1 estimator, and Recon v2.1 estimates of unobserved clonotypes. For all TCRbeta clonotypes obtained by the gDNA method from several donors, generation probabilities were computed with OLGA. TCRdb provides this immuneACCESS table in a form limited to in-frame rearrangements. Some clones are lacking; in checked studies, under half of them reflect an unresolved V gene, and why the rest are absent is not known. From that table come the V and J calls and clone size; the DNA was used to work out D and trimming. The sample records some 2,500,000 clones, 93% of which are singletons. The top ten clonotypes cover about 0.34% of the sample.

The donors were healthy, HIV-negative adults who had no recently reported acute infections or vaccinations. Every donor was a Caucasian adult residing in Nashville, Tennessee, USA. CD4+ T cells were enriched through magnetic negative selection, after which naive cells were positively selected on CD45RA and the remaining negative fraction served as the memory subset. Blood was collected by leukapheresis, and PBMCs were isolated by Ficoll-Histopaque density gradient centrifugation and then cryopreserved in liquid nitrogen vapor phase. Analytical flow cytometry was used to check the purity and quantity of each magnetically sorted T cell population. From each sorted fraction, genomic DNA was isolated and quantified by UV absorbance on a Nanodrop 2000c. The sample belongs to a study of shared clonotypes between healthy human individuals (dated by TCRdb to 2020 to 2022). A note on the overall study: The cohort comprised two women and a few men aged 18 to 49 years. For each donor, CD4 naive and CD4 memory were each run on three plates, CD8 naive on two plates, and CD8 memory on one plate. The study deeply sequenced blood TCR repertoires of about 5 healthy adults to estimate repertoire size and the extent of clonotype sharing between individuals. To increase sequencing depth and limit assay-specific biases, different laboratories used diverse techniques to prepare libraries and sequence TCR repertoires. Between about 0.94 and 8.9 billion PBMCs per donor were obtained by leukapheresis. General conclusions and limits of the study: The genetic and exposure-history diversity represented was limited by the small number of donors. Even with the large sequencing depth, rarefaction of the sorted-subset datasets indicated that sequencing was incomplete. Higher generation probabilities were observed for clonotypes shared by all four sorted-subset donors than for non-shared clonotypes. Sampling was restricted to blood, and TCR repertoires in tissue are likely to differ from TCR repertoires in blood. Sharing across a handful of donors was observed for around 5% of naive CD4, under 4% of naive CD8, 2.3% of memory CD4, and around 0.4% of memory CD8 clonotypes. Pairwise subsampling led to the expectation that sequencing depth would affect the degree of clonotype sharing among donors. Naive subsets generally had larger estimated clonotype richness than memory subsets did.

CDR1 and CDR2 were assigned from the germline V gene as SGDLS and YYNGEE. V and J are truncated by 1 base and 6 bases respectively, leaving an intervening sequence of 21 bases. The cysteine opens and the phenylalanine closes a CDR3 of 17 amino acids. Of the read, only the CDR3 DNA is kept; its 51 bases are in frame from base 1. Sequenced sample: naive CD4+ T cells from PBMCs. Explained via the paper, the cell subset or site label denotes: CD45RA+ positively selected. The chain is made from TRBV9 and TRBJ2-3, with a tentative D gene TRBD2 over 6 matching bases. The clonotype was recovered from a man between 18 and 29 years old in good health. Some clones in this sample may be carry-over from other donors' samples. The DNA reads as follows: TGTGCCAGCAGCGTATCTACTAGCCGAGAAGGGGCGGATACGCAGTATTTT. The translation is CASSVSTSREGADTQYF.